Below, 9 T cell receptor beta chains from the same sample are listed, as sequenced in a study of T cell repertoires in cytomegalovirus infection. TCRdb passed the reads through MiXCR, listing each CDR3 protein once. The sample holds some 480,000 distinct CDR3 sequences, around 35% seen once. The antigens of these receptors remain unknown. Specimen: cultured PBMCs, collected from culture after CMV antigen stimulation. These receptors were collected from a human donor in good health (CMV status not recorded). Some clones in this sample may be carry-over from other donors' samples.

The V call is TRBV12-3 or TRBV12-4, the J call TRBJ2-5; D is uncertain. Trimming pared 2 bases from V and 0 bases from J, leaving 4 bases between. This CDR3 has 13 amino acids. In DNA, the CDR3 is TGTGCCAGCAGTTTACAGTACCAAGAGACCCAGTACTTC. Protein: CASSLQYQETQYF.

The V gene is TRBV12-3 or TRBV12-4, the J gene TRBJ1-1; no reliable D call. The germline V and J ends were trimmed by 6 bases and 0 bases, with 8 bases remaining between them. The CDR3 contains 13 residues. CDR3 bases: TGTGCCAGCAGCATAACACTGAACACTGAAGCTTTCTTT. Translation gives CASSITLNTEAFF.

V gene TRBV24-1 combines with J gene TRBJ2-1, with 8 bases aligning to TRBD2. Trimming took 5 bases from V and 6 from J; bases not matched to a gene: 23. Germline assignment: CDR1 KGHDR and CDR2 SFDVKD. The CDR3 sequence is 20 residues long. This CDR3 is CATSATDGRDGGGSFNEQFF. CDR3 DNA sequence: TGTGCCACCAGTGCCACGGACGGGAGGGACGGGGGCGGTTCTTTCAATGAGCAGTTCTTC.

The chain has TRBV7-2 and TRBJ2-7, with TRBD2 matching 8 bases. Germline CDR1 is SGHTA and CDR2 is FQGNSA. CDR3 length: 14 amino acids. The CDR3 DNA sequence: TGTGCCAGCAGCTTTCAAGCGGGAGAAGGGGAGCAGCACGTC. Its protein is CASSFQAGEGEQHV.

This clonotype has a handful of counts. The V call is TRBV28, the J call TRBJ1-1, with D tentatively TRBD1 (5 bases). V shed 4 bases and J shed 1 base, with 10 bases lying between them. This CDR3 has 14 amino acids. CDR1 is MDHEN, CDR2 SYDVKM, per germline. The CDR3 sequence is CASSSLGQNTEAFF. The CDR3 nucleotides read TGTGCCAGCAGTTCCCTCGGACAGAACACTGAAGCTTTCTTT. Complete variable domain (other parts from reference TRBV28 and TRBJ1-1): DVKVTQSSRYLVKRTGEKVFLECVQDMDHENMFWYRQDPGLGLRLIYFSYDVKMKEKGDIPEGYSVSREKKERFSLILESASTNQTSMYLCASSSLGQNTEAFFGQGTRLTVV.

The V gene is TRBV6-8, the J gene TRBJ2-2, with a possible D match to TRBD2 (6 bases). V lost 0 bases, J lost 4 bases, and 12 bases lay in between. CDR3 length equals 16 residues. The germline V gene has CDR1 MNHGY and CDR2 SAAAGT. The chain's CDR3 is CASSYSTLAVTGELFF. The CDR3 nucleotides are TGTGCCAGCAGTTACTCGACACTAGCTGTCACCGGGGAGCTGTTTTTT.

This clonotype appeared many times. J is TRBJ2-3 and V is TRBV12-3 or TRBV12-4; D tentatively fits TRBD1 or TRBD2 (5 bases each). The CDR3 is 15 residues long. V lost 5 bases and J lost 6, with 18 bases in between. The CDR3 region has the DNA TGTGCCAGCAGTCCCCAGGGACCAGTCCCCGATACGCAGTATTTT. Its translation: CASSPQGPVPDTQYF.

The chain joins TRBV6-2 or TRBV6-3 to TRBJ2-2; 13 nucleotides match TRBD2. J gave up 4 bases and V 2 bases, and 1 base lay outside the gene matches. This CDR3 spans 16 amino acids. Germline CDR1 MNHEY, CDR2 SVGEGT. DNA of the CDR3: TGTGCCAGCAGTTACGGACTAGCGGGAGTCACCGGGGAGCTGTTTTTT. The encoded protein is CASSYGLAGVTGELFF.

This clonotype was seen more than once but under ten times. V gene TRBV7-2 combines with J gene TRBJ2-5; D gene uncertain. CDR3 size: 14 residues. V was cut by 5 bases and J by 0 bases, with 10 bases left in between. CDR1 is SGHTA, CDR2 FQGNSA, per germline. The CDR3 nucleotides are TGTGCCAGCAGCCTCCGTCCGTACCAAGAGACCCAGTACTTC. It translates to CASSLRPYQETQYF.